This entry lists 26 T cell receptor beta chains sequenced from one sample in a study of T cells after yellow fever vaccination. Using its own MiXCR run on the 5' RACE reads, TCRdb lists one record per CDR3 protein. The sample yields about 430,000 distinct CDR3 sequences, approximately 19% seen once. Here the sequenced sample was PBMCs, taken before the yellow fever booster vaccination. The receptor source for this set is a man younger than 35 who received the YFV17D yellow fever vaccine.

This clonotype was seen a few times. The chain joins TRBV6-5 to TRBJ2-1; D uncertain. Germline lookup yields CDR1 MNHEY and CDR2 SVGAGI. Trimming removed 2 bases from V and 0 bases from J, with 8 bases in between. This CDR3 is built from 15 residues. The CDR3 region has the DNA TGTGCCAGCAGTTACAGCCGGAGCTCCTACAATGAGCAGTTCTTC. Protein: CASSYSRSSYNEQFF.

This clonotype has just a few counts. The chain carries TRBV30 and TRBJ2-5; possibly TRBD1 for D (5 bases). Germline-derived CDR1 and CDR2 are GTSNPN and SVGIG (reference sequence). The length of the CDR3 is 13 residues. Between the trimmed V and J ends, which lost 4 bases and 5 bases, there was a span of 14 bases. The CDR3 loop is CAWKYAGMETQYF. In nucleotides, the CDR3 is TGTGCCTGGAAATATGCAGGGATGGAGACCCAGTACTTC.

The chain is built from TRBV24-1 and TRBJ1-1; 7 bases are shared with TRBD1. J was trimmed by 0 bases and V by 4 bases; bases with no gene match: 4. Germline lookup yields CDR1 KGHDR and CDR2 SFDVKD. The CDR3 sequence is 15 residues long. The CDR3 nucleotides read TGTGCCACCAGTGACTCGGGACAGATGAACACTGAAGCTTTCTTT. Its translation is CATSDSGQMNTEAFF.

This CDR3 reads CASSLTSSGGGDTQYF. The DNA for the CDR3 is TGTGCCAGCAGCTTAACGTCTAGCGGGGGCGGGGATACGCAGTATTTT. The genes are TRBV7-3 and TRBJ2-3; TRBD2 matches 10 bases. Germline V CDR1 and CDR2: SGHTA, FQGTGA. The J segment lost 6 bases and the V segment lost 0 bases, leaving 6 bases of the junction unmatched. The CDR3 extends over 16 amino acids.

The chain recombines TRBV24-1 with TRBJ2-1; 9 nucleotides match TRBD1. Looked up from germline, CDR1 is KGHDR and CDR2 is SFDVKD. CDR3 length equals 16 residues. J lost 8 bases, V lost 3 bases, and 10 bases had no gene match. In DNA form, the CDR3 reads TGTGCCACCAGTGATCAAGACAGGGGGTTGACGGATGAGCAGTTCTTC. Encoded protein: CATSDQDRGLTDEQFF.

This clonotype came up a few times. The CDR3 sequence: CASSLGTGDNTEAFF. Written as DNA, the CDR3 is TGTGCCAGCAGCTTAGGGACAGGCGATAACACTGAAGCTTTCTTT. This sequence joins TRBV7-9 and TRBJ1-1, with 7 positions matching TRBD1. J gave up 2 bases and V 1 base, and 4 bases lay outside the gene matches. CDR1 is SEHNR and CDR2 is FQNEAQ in the germline V gene (reference sequence). This CDR3 spans 15 amino acids.

The chain uses TRBV20-1 and TRBJ2-3, with D hard to call. CDR1 is DFQATT and CDR2 is SNEGSKA in the germline V gene (reference sequence). The CDR3 totals 13 residues. Trimming took off 1 base at V and 4 bases at J, with 9 bases between the two ends. Here the CDR3 reads CSARVNGPDTQYF. CDR3 DNA: TGCAGTGCTAGAGTGAATGGCCCAGATACGCAGTATTTT.

V and J are TRBV9 and TRBJ2-2; D is unresolved. CDR3 length equals 18 residues. The V gene lost 4 bases and the J gene lost 8 bases, with 27 bases spanning the gap. Germline CDR1 and CDR2: SGDLS and YYNGEE. The CDR3 DNA is TGTGCCAGCAGCCCTCATAACTTGCGACACGTATGGTCAGGGGAGCTGTTTTTT. This sequence encodes CASSPHNLRHVWSGELFF.

This clonotype has just a few counts. J is TRBJ1-2 and V is TRBV6-2 or TRBV6-3; D not certain. V was shortened by 5 bases and J by 3 bases, with 7 bases between the two germline ends. The germline V gene has CDR1 MNHEY and CDR2 SVGEGT. This CDR3 spans 12 amino acids. The CDR3 nucleotides are TGTGCCAGCAGTCCGACGGACTATGGCTACACCTTC. Encoded protein: CASSPTDYGYTF.

This clonotype was observed many times. The V gene is TRBV3-1, the J gene TRBJ1-1; a weak D match, TRBD1 (5 bases). In germline, CDR1 is LGHDT, CDR2 YNNKEL (reference sequence). The length of the CDR3 is 14 residues. V lost 0 bases to trimming and J lost 3 bases, with 8 bases between them. The CDR3: CASSQEGVYTEAFF. The CDR3 nucleotides read TGTGCCAGCAGCCAAGAAGGGGTTTACACTGAAGCTTTCTTT.

This sequence joins TRBV7-9 and TRBJ2-7; tentatively, D is TRBD1 or TRBD2 (5 bases each). In germline, CDR1 is SEHNR, CDR2 FQNEAQ (reference sequence). V lost 5 bases to trimming and J lost 3 bases, with 29 bases between them. CDR3 length: 19 residues. The CDR3 is CASSPLGGDEAAVNYEQYF. The CDR3 bases are TGTGCCAGCAGCCCGCTTGGTGGGGACGAGGCAGCCGTTAACTACGAGCAGTACTTC.

This clonotype came up a few times. The chain combines TRBV12-3 or TRBV12-4 with TRBJ1-6, with D perhaps TRBD1 (6 bases). CDR3 length equals 12 residues. Trimming took 7 bases from V and 10 from J, leaving 11 bases between them. CDR3 region: CASTRGGSPLHF. CDR3 nucleotide sequence: TGTGCCAGCACCAGGGGTGGATCACCCCTCCACTTT.

This clonotype was found a few times. The rearrangement uses TRBV6-5 and TRBJ2-4; 8 nucleotides match TRBD2. CDR1 MNHEY and CDR2 SVGAGI come from the germline V gene. The CDR3 loop spans 14 amino acids. V gave up 5 bases and J gave up 6 bases; unmatched junction bases: 6. CDR3: CASSLQGLGNIQYF. In nucleotides, the CDR3 is TGTGCCAGCAGTCTCCAGGGACTAGGAAACATTCAGTACTTC.

This clonotype was counted at least ten times. The genes are TRBV4-1 and TRBJ2-1; D uncertain. The CDR3 is 14 amino acids. V lost 0 bases, J lost 6 bases, and 9 bases lay in between. The germline gives CDR1 MGHRA, CDR2 YSYEKL. CDR3 amino acids: CASSQDGGFNEQFF. In nucleotides, the CDR3 is TGCGCCAGCAGCCAAGATGGTGGCTTCAATGAGCAGTTCTTC.

V gene TRBV7-4 combines with J gene TRBJ2-3; no definite D call. CDR1 and CDR2 from the germline V gene are SGHVT and SQSDAQ. The CDR3 spans 18 residues. Trimming stripped 2 bases from V and 0 bases from J, with 18 bases between. The chain's CDR3 is CASSLSCLCSPSTDTQYF. Written as DNA, the CDR3 is TGTGCCAGCAGCTTATCGTGTTTGTGCAGCCCTAGCACAGATACGCAGTATTTT.

This clonotype was counted a few times. The genes are TRBV7-2 and TRBJ1-4; weak D call: TRBD1 (5 bases). The CDR3 covers 14 residues. Germline V gives CDR1 SGHTA, CDR2 FQGNSA. Trimming removed 6 bases at V and 8 bases at J, with 16 bases between. For the CDR3, the DNA is TGTGCCAGCAGTCGACAGAAGAATGAGGAAAAACTGTTTTTT. Translated, it gives CASSRQKNEEKLFF.

The chain recombines TRBV6-2 or TRBV6-3 with TRBJ1-2; no reliable D call. V was trimmed by 4 bases and J by 1 base, leaving 13 bases between them. The CDR3 has 15 amino acids. Germline V gene lookup returns CDR1 MNHEY and CDR2 SVGEGT. DNA of the CDR3: TGTGCCAGCAGTTCCCCGGTGGAGGGTAACTATGGCTACACCTTC. Its translation is CASSSPVEGNYGYTF.

This clonotype was detected many times. The chain is built from TRBV20-1 and TRBJ2-1; TRBD2 aligns across 8 bases. From germline, CDR1 is DFQATT and CDR2 SNEGSKA (reference sequence). V was clipped by 4 bases and J by 8 bases; unmatched bases: 13. The CDR3 has 15 amino acids. The CDR3 loop is CSAKRPGLEVYEQFF. The DNA of the CDR3 is TGCAGTGCTAAAAGGCCGGGACTAGAGGTCTATGAGCAGTTCTTC.

The chain links TRBV5-6 to TRBJ2-5; the match to TRBD1 covers 9 bases. The V and J ends lost 1 base and 1 base, in that order; junction bases with no gene match: 5. Germline V gene lookup returns CDR1 SGHDT and CDR2 YYEEEE. The CDR3 is 16 amino acids. This CDR3 is CASSLTGGFPQETQYF. CDR3 DNA sequence: TGTGCCAGCAGCTTGACAGGGGGCTTCCCCCAAGAGACCCAGTACTTC.

This clonotype has only a few counts. V is TRBV18 and J is TRBJ1-1; TRBD1 is a possible D gene (5 bases). Looked up from germline, CDR1 is KGHSH and CDR2 is LQKENI. V gave up 6 bases and J gave up 7 bases, with 15 bases separating them. This CDR3 has 13 amino acids. The CDR3 here is CASSPDIQVEAFF. In DNA, the CDR3 is TGTGCCAGCTCCCCCGACATACAGGTTGAAGCTTTCTTT.

This clonotype was seen more than once but under ten times. V is TRBV4-3 and J is TRBJ2-1; D gene ambiguous. This CDR3 region has 16 residues. Per the germline V gene, CDR1 is LGHNA and CDR2 is YSLEER. V was clipped by 2 bases and J by 2 bases, with 13 bases between them. The CDR3 protein is CASSQLVGMAYNEQFF. CDR3 bases: TGCGCCAGCAGCCAATTAGTAGGGATGGCCTACAATGAGCAGTTCTTC.

This clonotype was seen a few times. The chain recombines TRBV9 with TRBJ2-3; TRBD1 aligns across 9 bases. Trimming at V came to 4 bases and at J to 0 bases, leaving 12 bases not matched to a gene. Germline assignment: CDR1 SGDLS and CDR2 YYNGEE. This CDR3 contains 18 residues. The DNA for the CDR3 is TGTGCCAGCAGCCCCTCACAGGGGGCCCACCCTAGCACAGATACGCAGTATTTT. It codes for CASSPSQGAHPSTDTQYF.

V usage is TRBV7-9 and J usage is TRBJ2-5; D possibly matches TRBD1 or TRBD2 (5 bases each). V lost 10 bases and J 5 bases, leaving 11 bases between the germline ends. In germline, CDR1 is SEHNR, CDR2 FQNEAQ (reference sequence). The CDR3 spans 11 residues. CDR3: CATRGEETQYF. The DNA for the CDR3 is TGTGCCACTCGAGGGGAGGAGACCCAGTACTTC.

The table lists this clonotype with a few counts. This chain uses TRBV27 with TRBJ1-6, with no clear D. This CDR3 region has 16 residues. V was clipped by 5 bases and J by 0 bases, with 11 bases between them. Germline V gene lookup returns CDR1 MNHEY and CDR2 SMNVEV (reference sequence). For the CDR3, the DNA is TGTGCCAGCAGTCCCTCCCTGAACTCCTATAATTCACCCCTCCACTTT. It encodes CASSPSLNSYNSPLHF.

This clonotype was seen more than once but under ten times. The chain combines TRBV6-1 with TRBJ2-2; TRBD2 matches 7 bases. CDR1 and CDR2 from the germline V gene are MNHNS and SASEGT. V trimming: 3 bases; J trimming: 5 bases; junction bases outside the gene matches: 9. This CDR3 has 16 amino acids. The CDR3: CASSDGGYRETGELFF. The CDR3 DNA reads TGTGCCAGCAGTGACGGGGGGTATAGGGAGACCGGGGAGCTGTTTTTT.

This clonotype was detected only a few times. The V and J genes are TRBV6-5 and TRBJ2-7, with D tentatively TRBD1 or TRBD2 (5 bases each). From germline, CDR1 is MNHEY and CDR2 SVGAGI. CDR3 size: 16 residues. Trimming took off 0 bases at V and 0 bases at J, with 12 bases between the two ends. This chain's CDR3 is CASSYSGAGSSYEQYF. DNA for the CDR3: TGTGCCAGCAGTTACTCCGGGGCAGGGAGCTCCTACGAGCAGTACTTC.